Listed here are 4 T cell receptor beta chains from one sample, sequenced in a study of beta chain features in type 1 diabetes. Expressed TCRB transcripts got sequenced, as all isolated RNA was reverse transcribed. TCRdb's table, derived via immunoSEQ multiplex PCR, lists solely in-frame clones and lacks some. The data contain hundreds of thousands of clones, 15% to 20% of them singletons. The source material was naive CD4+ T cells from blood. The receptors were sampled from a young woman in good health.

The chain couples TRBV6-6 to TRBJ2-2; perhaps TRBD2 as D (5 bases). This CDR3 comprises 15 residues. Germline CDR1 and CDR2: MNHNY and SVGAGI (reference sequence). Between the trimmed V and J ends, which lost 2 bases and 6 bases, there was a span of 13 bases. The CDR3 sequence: CASSYGLLSPGELFF. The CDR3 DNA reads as TGTGCCAGCAGTTACGGACTGTTGAGCCCCGGGGAGCTGTTTTTT.

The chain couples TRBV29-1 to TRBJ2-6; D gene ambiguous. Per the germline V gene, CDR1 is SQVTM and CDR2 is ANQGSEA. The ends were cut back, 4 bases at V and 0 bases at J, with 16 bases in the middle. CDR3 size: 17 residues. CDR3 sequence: CSVALAERSSGANVLTF. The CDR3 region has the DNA TGCAGCGTTGCCTTGGCAGAGCGCTCCTCTGGGGCCAACGTCCTGACTTTC.

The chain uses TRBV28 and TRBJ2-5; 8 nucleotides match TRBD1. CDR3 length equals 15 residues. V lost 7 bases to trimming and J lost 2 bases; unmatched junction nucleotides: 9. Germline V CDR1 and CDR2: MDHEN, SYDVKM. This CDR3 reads CASKTWGDRQETQYF. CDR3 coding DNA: TGTGCCAGCAAGACTTGGGGGGACAGGCAAGAGACCCAGTACTTC. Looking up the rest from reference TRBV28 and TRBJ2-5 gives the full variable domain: DVKVTQSSRYLVKRTGEKVFLECVQDMDHENMFWYRQDPGLGLRLIYFSYDVKMKEKGDIPEGYSVSREKKERFSLILESASTNQTSMYLCASKTWGDRQETQYFGPGTRLLVL.

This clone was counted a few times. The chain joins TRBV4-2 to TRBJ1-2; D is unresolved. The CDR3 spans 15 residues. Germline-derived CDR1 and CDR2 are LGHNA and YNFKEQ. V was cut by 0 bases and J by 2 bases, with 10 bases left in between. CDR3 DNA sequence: TGTGCCAGCAGCCAAGAGTTGGGAGCAAACTATGGCTACACCTTC. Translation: CASSQELGANYGYTF.